Each of the 4 T cell receptor beta chains below was sequenced from the same sample in a study of regulatory T cells in long-lasting Graves disease. Time point here: persistent/refractory GD, antithyroid drugs over 5 years with positive TRAb. There was RNA extracted from PBMCs, and the TCR library was made from it. Building the TCR beta libraries relied on iRepertoire HTBI primers, and CDR3 regions underwent Arm-PCR. TCRdb re-called the multiplex PCR reads through MiXCR, storing one row per CDR3 protein. The table records some 440,000 distinct CDR3 sequences, less than 25% of them present only once. This specimen was peripheral blood mononuclear cells (PBMCs), taken when the disease was refractory, from a patient treated with antithyroid drugs. These receptors originate from a female donor with Graves disease.

This clonotype was counted ten times or more. V and J are TRBV30 and TRBJ2-7; the D gene is possibly TRBD1 (6 bases). Germline lookup yields CDR1 GTSNPN and CDR2 SVGIG (reference sequence). V shed 1 base and J shed 2 bases, with 12 bases lying between them. The CDR3 is 14 residues long. In DNA, the CDR3 is TGTGCCTGGAGTGGCGGACAGAGAGCCTACGAGCAGTACTTC. Protein: CAWSGGQRAYEQYF.

This clonotype was seen a few times. The chain links TRBV30 to TRBJ2-5; D is undetermined. The V and J ends lost 4 bases and 2 bases respectively, with 11 bases between them. This CDR3 comprises 13 residues. Per germline, CDR1 GTSNPN and CDR2 SVGIG (reference sequence). CDR3 bases: TGTGCCTGGACCTCCCTCGGTCAAGAGACCCAGTACTTC. It encodes CAWTSLGQETQYF.

This clonotype was seen at least ten times. The CDR3, as DNA: TGTGCCAGCAGTGATACCGGGACAGACTATGGCTACACCTTC. It translates to CASSDTGTDYGYTF. This chain joins TRBV2 and TRBJ1-2; the match to TRBD1 covers 7 bases. The germline V gene has CDR1 SNHLY and CDR2 FYNNEI. J lost 3 bases, V lost 3 bases, and 4 bases had no gene match. The CDR3 totals 14 residues.

This clonotype has a handful of counts. A much larger clone lies one base from this, so it may be a read error. The chain links TRBV7-2 to TRBJ1-5; TRBD1 agrees at 10 bases. J was trimmed by 4 bases and V by 5 bases; bases with no gene match: 2. Germline CDR1 is SGHTA and CDR2 is FQGNSA. The CDR3 is 14 amino acids. CDR3 amino acids: CASSQGQGNQPQHF. The CDR3 region has the DNA TGTGCCAGCAGCCAGGGACAGGGGAATCAGCCCCAGCATTTT.